This is a list of T cell receptor beta chains from one sample in a study of shared clonotypes between healthy human individuals. The assay was immunoSEQ multiplex PCR, and TCRdb's table has in-frame clones only and misses some. The sample holds about 1 million clones; approximately 76% are singletons and the top ten take about 1.5%. Material: memory CD4+ T cells sorted from blood. Every receptor here comes from a man between 18 and 35 years old in good health. Each CDR3 is given with its conserved first and last residue. Fields, in order: clone size, J gene, D gene, V gene, CDR3 DNA, CDR3 protein. The D gene is left open where the match is weak. Rows may omit the clone size; those that give it use once, few, many or a size class.

>-|TRBJ2-5|TRBD1|TRBV2
TGTGCCAGCAATACAGGGGTTTTACGAGAGACCCAGTACTTC
CASNTGVLRETQYF
>-|TRBJ2-5|-|TRBV29-1
TGCAGCGTTGATATCAGGGAAGGAGAGACCCAGTACTTC
CSVDIREGETQYF
>-|TRBJ1-1|-|TRBV5-1
TGCGCCAGCGCAAGGGGGGATTTCAACACTGAAGCTTTCTTT
CASARGDFNTEAFF
>-|TRBJ2-7|TRBD2|TRBV13
TGTGCCAGCAGCTCCGTAACTAGCGGGGGGACCTACGAGCAGTACTTC
CASSSVTSGGTYEQYF
>few|TRBJ1-1|TRBD1|TRBV2
TGTGCCAGCAGTTTAGGACAGGCCGGGGCTGAAGCTTTCTTT
CASSLGQAGAEAFF
>once|TRBJ1-6|TRBD1|TRBV18
TGTGCCAGCTCACGACAGGGCGGTAATTCACCCCTCCACTTT
CASSRQGGNSPLHF
>-|TRBJ2-7|-|TRBV6-1
TGTGCCAGCCGGGACAACGCTTACGAGCAGTACTTC
CASRDNAYEQYF
>-|TRBJ1-1|TRBD1|TRBV27
TGTGCCAGCAGTCGGACAGGCAACTTGAACACTGAAGCTTTCTTT
CASSRTGNLNTEAFF
>-|TRBJ2-5|TRBD2|TRBV19
TGTGCCAGTAGTTCCGGACTAGCGGGGGACCAAGAGACCCAGTACTTC
CASSSGLAGDQETQYF
>-|TRBJ2-3|TRBD2|TRBV29-1
TGCAGCGTTGAAGGACTAGCGGGGGGGCGGGATACGCAGTATTTT
CSVEGLAGGRDTQYF
>-|TRBJ2-3|TRBD1|TRBV11-2
TGTGCCAGCAGCCAGGACAGGGGAGGAAATACGCAGTATTTT
CASSQDRGGNTQYF
>-|TRBJ2-1|-|TRBV5-4
TGTGCCAGCAGCTCTGTGAGCTTCAATGAGCAGTTCTTC
CASSSVSFNEQFF
>-|TRBJ1-2|-|TRBV18
TGTGCCAGCTCACCGGCAATGGGGGGCGACTATGGCTACACCTTC
CASSPAMGGDYGYTF
>-|TRBJ1-1|-|TRBV6-5
TGTGCCACCCTGGGGGGATTTACTGAAGCTTTCTTT
CATLGGFTEAFF
>once|TRBJ2-3|-|TRBV19
TGTGCCAGTAGTATAAGGAGGAGTGCAGATACGCAGTATTTT
CASSIRRSADTQYF
>-|TRBJ1-1|-|TRBV10-1
TGCGCCAGCAGTGAGAACCAGGGTTTTCAATCGGACACTGAAGCTTTCTTT
CASSENQGFQSDTEAFF
>-|TRBJ2-5|TRBD2|TRBV5-1
TGCGCCAGCAGCCCGGGACTAGCGAGAGAGACCCAGTACTTC
CASSPGLARETQYF
>-|TRBJ1-1|TRBD1|TRBV5-4
TGTGCCAGCAGTCGGACAGGGAGGGGAGCTTTCTTT
CASSRTGRGAFF
>-|TRBJ2-2|TRBD1|TRBV6-4
TGTGCCAGCAGAGCCGGGACAGCGGCCGGGGAGCTGTTTTTT
CASRAGTAAGELFF
>-|TRBJ2-3|TRBD2|TRBV18
TGTGCCAGCTCACCTTATACTAGCGGGAGCACAGATACGCAGTATTTT
CASSPYTSGSTDTQYF
>-|TRBJ2-5|-|TRBV5-4
TGTGCCAGCAGCTTGTTCACACAAGAGACCCAGTACTTC
CASSLFTQETQYF
>few|TRBJ1-6|-|TRBV2
TGTGCCAGCGCGGGAGACAGGAGAAATTCACCCCTCCACTTT
CASAGDRRNSPLHF
>-|TRBJ1-5|-|TRBV12-1
TGTGCCAGCAGCTTTAATAAGAGGGACACCCGTAGCAATCAGCCCCAGCATTTT
CASSFNKRDTRSNQPQHF
>-|TRBJ1-4|-|TRBV7-9
TGTGCCAGCAGTTACGTAGGAAGGGGTGAAAAACTGTTTTTT
CASSYVGRGEKLFF
>-|TRBJ2-7|TRBD2|TRBV7-2
TGTGCCAGCAGACCGAGACTAGCGGGAGCCTACGAGCAGTACTTC
CASRPRLAGAYEQYF
>-|TRBJ2-7|-|TRBV13
TGTGCCAGCAGCCCATCGCACAGCGAGCAGTACTTC
CASSPSHSEQYF
>-|TRBJ2-1|-|TRBV23-1
TGCGCCAGCAGTCGGTCAGGGTCACAGACCTCCTACAATGAGCAGTTCTTC
CASSRSGSQTSYNEQFF
>-|TRBJ2-1|-|TRBV9
TGTGCCAGCAGCGCGAGGACAGCTTACAATGAGCAGTTCTTC
CASSARTAYNEQFF
>-|TRBJ1-4|-|TRBV15
TGTGCCACCAGCAGACCCTCAGTCAGTGAAAAACTGTTTTTT
CATSRPSVSEKLFF
>-|TRBJ2-7|TRBD2|TRBV18
TGTGCCAGCTCACCACTGGCGGCCCCCGGGACTAGCGGGACAAGAAGCTACGAGCAGTACTTC
CASSPLAAPGTSGTRSYEQYF
>-|TRBJ1-1|TRBD1|TRBV5-1
TGCGCCAGCAGCCCACCGACAGGGACCAGGGCTTTCTTT
CASSPPTGTRAFF
>-|TRBJ2-7|-|TRBV18
TGTGCCAGCTCACGGGCGGGACAGACCTACGAGCAGTACTTC
CASSRAGQTYEQYF
>-|TRBJ2-6|TRBD1|TRBV19
TGTGCCACCTCAGACAGGGCTGGGGCCAACGTCCTGACTTTC
CATSDRAGANVLTF
>-|TRBJ2-1|-|TRBV7-2
TGTGCCAGCAGCTTAGTTCTAGCTTACAATGAGCAGTTCTTC
CASSLVLAYNEQFF
>-|TRBJ2-1|-|TRBV15
TGTGCCACCAGCAAAGATCGGGGGTCCTACAATGAGCAGTTCTTC
CATSKDRGSYNEQFF
>-|TRBJ1-6|TRBD1|TRBV30
TGTGCCTGGAGTGGACAGGGGGGGAGCTCCTATAATTCACCCCTCCACTTT
CAWSGQGGSSYNSPLHF
>few|TRBJ1-1|TRBD1|TRBV7-2
TGTGCCAGCAGGCCCAGGGACAGGGGGCGGGAGACTGAAGCTTTCTTT
CASRPRDRGRETEAFF
>-|TRBJ2-3|TRBD2|TRBV5-1
TGCGCCAGCAGCTTGGGGGCGGGAGGCCAAGGAGATACGCAGTATTTT
CASSLGAGGQGDTQYF
>-|TRBJ2-3|TRBD2|TRBV10-3
TGTGCCATCAGTGCTGGGACTAGCGAGATAGATACGCAGTATTTT
CAISAGTSEIDTQYF
>once|TRBJ1-1|-|TRBV27
TGTGCCAGCAGTTCGGCGATGAACACTGAAGCTTTCTTT
CASSSAMNTEAFF
>few|TRBJ2-1|TRBD1|TRBV15
TGTGCCACCAGCCCTTCGGGACAGGGTCACAATGAGCAGTTCTTC
CATSPSGQGHNEQFF
>-|TRBJ2-3|-|TRBV7-2
TGTGCCAGCAGCTTAGCGCCCGGGAATACAGATACGCAGTATTTT
CASSLAPGNTDTQYF
>few|TRBJ2-7|TRBD1|TRBV30
TGTGCCTGGAGCCTCAGGGGGTCATCCTACGAGCAGTACTTC
CAWSLRGSSYEQYF
>-|TRBJ2-3|-|TRBV30
TGTGCCTGGAGTGTGGAAGGGGCCCAAGATACGCAGTATTTT
CAWSVEGAQDTQYF
>-|TRBJ2-7|-|TRBV5-1
TGCGCCAGCAGCTTGGATGGGGGAAGCTCCTACGAGCAGTACTTC
CASSLDGGSSYEQYF
>-|TRBJ2-1|-|TRBV27
TGTGCCAGCAGCAGGGGAAATGAGCAGTTCTTC
CASSRGNEQFF
>-|TRBJ2-7|TRBD2|TRBV18
TGTGCCAGCTCGGCGACTAGCGCGACCTCCTACGAGCAGTACTTC
CASSATSATSYEQYF
>-|TRBJ2-3|TRBD1|TRBV29-1
TGCAGCGTTGAAACCCAGGGGGCAATCGGAACAGATACGCAGTATTTT
CSVETQGAIGTDTQYF
>-|TRBJ1-1|-|TRBV30
TGTGCCTGGAGACAGGGCTTTGCTGAAGCTTTCTTT
CAWRQGFAEAFF
>-|TRBJ2-5|-|TRBV19
TGTGCCAGTAGCACCGAGGGGGTCCAAGAGACCCAGTACTTC
CASSTEGVQETQYF
>-|TRBJ2-1|-|TRBV19
TGTGCCACCCTCGCACTAGGGGACGACAATGAGCAGTTCTTC
CATLALGDDNEQFF
>few|TRBJ2-5|-|TRBV7-2
TGTGCCAGCAGTAGGCGGAGGGGGTTAGAGACCCAGTACTTC
CASSRRRGLETQYF
>once|TRBJ2-1|TRBD2|TRBV2
TGTGCCAGCACCAGAGCAGCGGGGGCCACCAATGAGCAGTTCTTC
CASTRAAGATNEQFF
>-|TRBJ2-7|TRBD2|TRBV14
TGTGCCAGCAGCCTTTCACCCTGGGGGACTAGCGGGTACGAGCAGTACTTC
CASSLSPWGTSGYEQYF
>-|TRBJ2-2|TRBD1|TRBV5-8
TGTGCCAGCAGCACACCCGGGACAGGGGGCGCCGGGGAGCTGTTTTTT
CASSTPGTGGAGELFF
>many|TRBJ1-3|-|TRBV11-2
TGTGCCAGCAGCAAACTTGCAGTTTCTGGAAACACCATATATTTT
CASSKLAVSGNTIYF
>-|TRBJ1-5|TRBD1|TRBV19
TGTGCCAGTAGTATACCTACGGCAGGGGGCGGACAGCCCCAGCATTTT
CASSIPTAGGGQPQHF
>few|TRBJ1-2|-|TRBV28
TGTGCCAGCAGTCCCCCCGGGCAGGGCTACACCTTC
CASSPPGQGYTF
>-|TRBJ2-1|-|TRBV27
TGTGCCAGCAGCCCCAACTATGGGGGGCAGTTCTTC
CASSPNYGGQFF